Below are 14 T cell receptor beta chains sequenced from a single sample in a study of blood T cell repertoires in COVID-19. Sequencing was performed with immunoSEQ multiplex PCR; in TCRdb, only in-frame clones are kept and a portion is missing. The repertoire includes under 200,000 clones, 85% to 90% of them detected once, and under 13% sits in the top ten. The sequencing sample was made of peripheral blood. These receptors came from a woman between 65 and 79 years old with COVID-19, enrolled during active disease.

This rearrangement joins TRBV29-1 to TRBJ1-2, with D possibly TRBD1 on 6 matching bases. Deletions cut 7 bases from V and 6 bases from J, with 18 bases between. Germline V lookup: CDR1 SQVTM, CDR2 ANQGSEA. This CDR3 comprises 13 residues. The CDR3 bases are TGCAGCGCCCTGGGCAGGGGTACGGATGGCTACACCTTC. This encodes CSALGRGTDGYTF.

This chain connects TRBV7-8 to TRBJ2-2, with 8 positions matching TRBD2. Per the germline V gene, CDR1 is SGHVS and CDR2 is FQNEAQ. V gave up 0 bases and J gave up 4 bases; unmatched junction bases: 1. The CDR3 covers 15 residues. CDR3 region: CASSLASGATGELFF. CDR3 coding DNA: TGTGCCAGCAGCTTAGCTAGCGGGGCCACCGGGGAGCTGTTTTTT.

This chain joins TRBV5-6 and TRBJ1-2, with 7 bases that match TRBD1. The germline V gene encodes CDR1 SGHDT and CDR2 YYEEEE. V trimming: 3 bases; J trimming: 5 bases; junction bases outside the gene matches: 7. This CDR3 has 14 residues. CDR3: CASSYVGQQYGYTF. The CDR3 region has the DNA TGTGCCAGCAGCTATGTGGGACAGCAATATGGCTACACCTTC.

This clone was seen more than once but under ten times. The chain is built from TRBV7-9 and TRBJ2-7, with D uncertain. V lost 1 base to trimming and J lost 5 bases, with 9 bases between them. This CDR3 contains 13 residues. Germline V gene sequence: CDR1 SEHNR, CDR2 FQNEAQ (reference sequence). The CDR3 DNA sequence: TGTGCCAGCAGCTTAGTAAATTTAGACGAGCAGTACTTC. Translation gives CASSLVNLDEQYF. Full variable domain (outside the CDR3, taken from reference TRBV7-9 and TRBJ2-7): DTGVSQNPRHKITKRGQNVTFRCDPISEHNRLYWYRQTLGQGPEFLTYFQNEAQLEKSRLLSDRFSAERPKGSFSTLEIQRTEQGDSAMYLCASSLVNLDEQYFGPGTRLTVT.

This clone was counted a single time. The chain joins TRBV15 to TRBJ1-3; possible D gene TRBD1, 6 bases. The germline CDR1 and CDR2 sequences are LNHNV and YYDKDF (reference sequence). V lost 1 base and J 2 bases, leaving 9 bases between the germline ends. The CDR3 runs to 15 residues. CDR3 in amino acids: CATSRAPGAGNTIYF. CDR3 nucleotides: TGTGCCACCAGCAGAGCGCCAGGGGCTGGAAACACCATATATTTT.

The genes are TRBV6-5 and TRBJ2-3; D may be TRBD2 (6 bases). Between the trimmed V and J ends, which lost 9 bases and 0 bases, there was a span of 13 bases. CDR3 size: 14 residues. The germline V gene has CDR1 MNHEY and CDR2 SVGAGI. As DNA, the CDR3 is TGTGCCAGTAGGTGGGGACTTAGCACAGATACGCAGTATTTT. Translation gives CASRWGLSTDTQYF.

This chain links TRBV11-3 with TRBJ2-1, with 8 positions matching TRBD2. The V gene end was trimmed by 8 bases and the J gene end by 8 bases; junction bases not matched to a gene: 11. The CDR3 has 14 residues. Germline CDR1 SGHNT, CDR2 YENEEA. The CDR3: CASAGGGAGDEQFF. CDR3 coding DNA: TGTGCCAGCGCGGGGGGAGGTGCCGGCGATGAGCAGTTCTTC.

The rearrangement links TRBV30 to TRBJ1-4; weak D call: TRBD1 (5 bases). CDR3 length equals 13 residues. CDR1 is GTSNPN and CDR2 is SVGIG in the germline V gene (reference sequence). Trimming removed 3 bases from V and 4 bases from J, with 9 bases in between. For the CDR3, the DNA is TGTGCCTGGAGGCGGGGGGTTAATGAAAAACTGTTTTTT. Its protein is CAWRRGVNEKLFF.

The V call is TRBV24-1, the J call TRBJ2-3, with 8 bases aligning to TRBD2. The CDR3 totals 15 residues. The germline CDR1 and CDR2 sequences are KGHDR and SFDVKD. J lost 6 bases, V lost 3 bases, and 7 bases had no gene match. The CDR3 sequence is CATSDPGLGADTQYF. CDR3 DNA: TGTGCCACCAGTGATCCGGGACTAGGGGCGGATACGCAGTATTTT.

The gene calls are TRBV12-3 or TRBV12-4 and TRBJ1-2, with TRBD1 as a possible D gene (5 bases). The CDR3 has 13 amino acids. Trimming left V 6 bases short and J 3 bases short, with 11 bases between. CDR3 in amino acids: CASSKTGDYGYTF. The CDR3 DNA follows: TGTGCCAGCAGCAAAACAGGTGACTATGGCTACACCTTC.

The chain employs TRBV5-4 and TRBJ1-2; no firm D call. There are 12 residues in the CDR3. Trimming stripped 2 bases from V and 4 bases from J, with 6 bases between. From germline, CDR1 is SGHNT and CDR2 YYREEE (reference sequence). The DNA of the CDR3 is TGTGCCAGCAGCTTAGAGTTCTATGGCTACACCTTC. This gives the protein CASSLEFYGYTF.

The rearrangement links TRBV6-6 to TRBJ1-6, with a possible D match to TRBD1 (6 bases). Germline V gives CDR1 MNHNY, CDR2 SVGAGI (reference sequence). CDR3 length: 15 residues. V lost 5 bases, J lost 5 bases, and 13 bases lay in between. CDR3 nucleotide sequence: TGTGCCAGCAGTCGGACAGCCCAGAATAATTCACCCCTCCACTTT. Amino acid sequence: CASSRTAQNNSPLHF.

The chain has TRBV19 and TRBJ1-2, with D possibly TRBD1 on 5 matching bases. The CDR3 consists of 17 residues. Germline V gene lookup returns CDR1 LNHDA and CDR2 SQIVND (reference sequence). V was cut by 3 bases and J by 4 bases, with 21 bases left in between. CDR3 protein: CASSINPPTARFYGYTF. Written as DNA, the CDR3 is TGTGCCAGTAGTATTAATCCCCCGACAGCGAGATTCTATGGCTACACCTTC.

The chain joins TRBV7-2 to TRBJ1-5; 8 bases align to TRBD1. V trimming: 2 bases; J trimming: 6 bases; junction bases outside the gene matches: 6. Germline V gives CDR1 SGHTA, CDR2 FQGNSA. CDR3 length: 15 amino acids. CDR3 in amino acids: CASSLTGGLGQPQHF. CDR3 DNA sequence: TGTGCCAGCAGCTTAACAGGGGGTCTTGGTCAGCCCCAGCATTTT. The full variable domain, rest sourced from reference TRBV7-2 and TRBJ1-5, is GAGVSQSPSNKVTEKGKDVELRCDPISGHTALYWYRQSLGQGLEFLIYFQGNSAPDKSGLPSDRFSAERTGGSVSTLTIQRTQQEDSAVYLCASSLTGGLGQPQHFGDGTRLSIL.